These 7 T cell receptor beta chains share one sample of origin, sequenced in a study of T cells in Graves' hyperthyroidism and ophthalmopathy. There were TCR beta CDR3 regions amplified from RNA transcripts. The study used the HTBI primer set for a first-round RT-PCR of the TCR CDR3. In TCRdb, the multiplex PCR reads were re-called with MiXCR into one record per CDR3 protein. The profile shows a few hundred thousand distinct CDR3 sequences, around 15% of them singletons. Source material: blood. The receptors originated from a woman between 35 and 50 years old with Graves' hyperthyroidism.

This clonotype was counted between two and nine times. The CDR3 region has the DNA TGTGCCAGCAATCCAGATGGATCTGGAAACACCATATATTTT. It specifies CASNPDGSGNTIYF. The chain links TRBV28 to TRBJ1-3; D not certain. In germline, CDR1 is MDHEN, CDR2 SYDVKM. V was pared by 7 bases and J by 1 base, with 11 bases between. This CDR3 is built from 14 residues.

The sample holds many counts of this clonotype. DNA for the CDR3: TGTGCCAGCAGTTCAGGGGGACTAGCGGGACAAGAGACCCAGTACTTC. It encodes CASSSGGLAGQETQYF. The chain recombines TRBV7-9 with TRBJ2-5, with 13 bases that match TRBD2. J gave up 2 bases and V 6 bases, and 6 bases lay outside the gene matches. Germline V CDR1 and CDR2: SEHNR, FQNEAQ (reference sequence). This CDR3 is 16 amino acids long.

This clonotype came up many times. The V and J genes are TRBV7-9 and TRBJ2-3; TRBD2 matches at 14 bases. CDR3 length: 16 residues. V was clipped by 5 bases and J by 2 bases; unmatched bases: 3. Germline assignment: CDR1 SEHNR and CDR2 FQNEAQ (reference sequence). The CDR3: CASSRTSGRPTDTQYF. For the CDR3, the DNA is TGTGCCAGCAGCCGGACTAGCGGGAGGCCCACAGATACGCAGTATTTT.

The genes are TRBV28 and TRBJ2-3; D possibly corresponds to TRBD1 (6 bases). CDR1 is MDHEN and CDR2 is SYDVKM in the germline V gene. The CDR3 spans 14 residues. Trimming removed 8 bases at V and 2 bases at J, with 14 bases between. The CDR3 protein is CASSGQFSTDTQYF. The CDR3 bases are TGTGCCAGCTCGGGACAATTCTCCACAGATACGCAGTATTTT. Drawing the rest from reference TRBV28 and TRBJ2-3, the complete variable domain is DVKVTQSSRYLVKRTGEKVFLECVQDMDHENMFWYRQDPGLGLRLIYFSYDVKMKEKGDIPEGYSVSREKKERFSLILESASTNQTSMYLCASSGQFSTDTQYFGPGTRLTVL.

This clonotype has at least ten counts. This CDR3 is CSVDERQETQYF. In nucleotides, the CDR3 is TGCAGCGTTGACGAGCGGCAAGAGACCCAGTACTTC. V gene TRBV29-1 combines with J gene TRBJ2-5; D is perhaps TRBD2 (5 bases). The CDR3 extends over 12 amino acids. V lost 3 bases and J lost 2, with 7 bases in between. Germline V gene data show CDR1 as SQVTM and CDR2 as ANQGSEA.

This clonotype was found many times. The CDR3 loop reads CASSLGTSFTDTQYF. The CDR3 DNA reads as TGCGCCAGCAGCTTGGGGACGTCTTTCACAGATACGCAGTATTTT. This chain uses TRBV5-1 with TRBJ2-3; D ambiguous. Trimming left V 0 bases short and J 2 bases short, with 10 bases between. The germline V gene encodes CDR1 SGHRS and CDR2 YFSETQ. The CDR3 is 15 amino acids.

J is TRBJ1-1 and V is TRBV19; 7 bases line up with TRBD1. Germline V gene lookup returns CDR1 LNHDA and CDR2 SQIVND (reference sequence). J lost 6 bases, V lost 4 bases, and 5 bases had no gene match. CDR3 length equals 13 residues. Here the CDR3 reads CASSNRQGAEAFF. Written as DNA, the CDR3 is TGTGCCAGTAGTAACCGACAGGGAGCTGAAGCTTTCTTT.